The 6 T cell receptor beta chains below were found in one sample sequenced in a study of spatial heterogeneity in lung cancer. Sample time point: blood at routine non-recurrence follow-up after resection. The authors sequenced whole RNA from tumor, nontumor lung or frozen PBMC without sorting. TCRdb called the 5' RACE reads again in MiXCR, with one record for every CDR3 protein. The data show fewer than 30,000 distinct CDR3 sequences, 5.5% to 7% seen once. The sample was PBMCs, taken at follow-up. The receptor set was obtained from a male donor with early-stage non-small cell lung cancer.

This clonotype has just a few counts. The rearrangement links TRBV7-2 to TRBJ2-1; a weak D match, TRBD2 (5 bases). Germline V gene lookup returns CDR1 SGHTA and CDR2 FQGNSA. The CDR3 loop spans 15 amino acids. Between the trimmed V and J ends, which lost 5 bases and 8 bases, there was a span of 19 bases. The CDR3: CASSLLLGFGDEQFF. The CDR3 bases are TGTGCCAGCAGCCTTCTGTTGGGCTTCGGGGATGAGCAGTTCTTC.

This clonotype was picked up many times. This chain uses TRBV20-1 with TRBJ2-1; the match to TRBD2 covers 9 bases. Unmatched junction bases numbered 10, after V lost 6 bases and J lost 4 bases. Germline CDR1 DFQATT, CDR2 SNEGSKA (reference sequence). The CDR3 length is 15 residues. CDR3 residues: CSARPPSGVYNEQFF. The DNA for the CDR3 is TGCAGTGCCCGGCCCCCTAGCGGGGTTTACAATGAGCAGTTCTTC.

In this sample, this clonotype turned up many times. The chain combines TRBV12-3 or TRBV12-4 with TRBJ2-7; TRBD2 aligns across 10 bases. V gave up 6 bases and J gave up 5 bases; unmatched junction bases: 4. The CDR3 length is 13 residues. DNA for the CDR3: TGTGCCAGCAGGGCTAGCGGGAGTAACGAGCAGTACGTC. This encodes CASRASGSNEQYV.

This clonotype was seen many times. The chain recombines TRBV5-4 with TRBJ1-5; no definite D call. The V gene's germline CDR1 is SGHNT and CDR2 YYREEE (reference sequence). V was cut by 4 bases and J by 1 base, with 6 bases left in between. The CDR3 runs 13 residues. The CDR3 DNA sequence: TGTGCCAGCAGCCTAGACAGCAATCAGCCCCAGCATTTT. Its translation: CASSLDSNQPQHF.

This clonotype came up many times. J is TRBJ2-7 and V is TRBV29-1; D is undetermined. V lost 4 bases and J 3 bases, leaving 10 bases between the germline ends. This CDR3 is 12 amino acids long. Germline V gene data show CDR1 as SQVTM and CDR2 as ANQGSEA. The CDR3 coding sequence is TGCAGCGTTGTAGACTTGCTCTACGAGCAGTACGTC. It is translated as CSVVDLLYEQYV.

The table lists this clonotype with many counts. The chain has TRBV7-8 and TRBJ1-2, with 7 bases matching TRBD1. Trimming cost V 2 bases and J 7 bases; bases outside gene matches: 4. CDR1 is SGHVS, CDR2 FQNEAQ, per germline. The CDR3 is 13 amino acids. The CDR3 reads CASSLRNRGGYTF. CDR3 DNA sequence: TGTGCCAGCAGCTTACGAAACAGGGGTGGCTACACCTTC. The complete variable domain, with remaining parts taken from reference TRBV7-8 and TRBJ1-2, reads GAGVSQSPRYKVAKRGQDVALRCDPISGHVSLFWYQQALGQGPEFLTYFQNEAQLDKSGLPSDRFFAERPEGSVSTLKIQRTQQEDSAVYLCASSLRNRGGYTFGSGTRLTVV.